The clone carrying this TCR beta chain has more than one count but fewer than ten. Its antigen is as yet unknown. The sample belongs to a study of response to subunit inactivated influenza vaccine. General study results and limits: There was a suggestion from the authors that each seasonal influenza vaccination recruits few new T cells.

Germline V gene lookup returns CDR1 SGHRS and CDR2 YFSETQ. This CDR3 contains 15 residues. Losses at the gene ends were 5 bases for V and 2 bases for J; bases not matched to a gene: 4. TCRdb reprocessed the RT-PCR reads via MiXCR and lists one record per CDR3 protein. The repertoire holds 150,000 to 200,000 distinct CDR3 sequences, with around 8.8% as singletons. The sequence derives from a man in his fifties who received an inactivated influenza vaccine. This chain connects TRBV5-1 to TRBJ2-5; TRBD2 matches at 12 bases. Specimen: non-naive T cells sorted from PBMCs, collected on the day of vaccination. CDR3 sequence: CASRRGTSGQETQYF. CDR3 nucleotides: TGCGCCAGCAGGCGAGGGACTAGCGGGCAAGAGACCCAGTACTTC.